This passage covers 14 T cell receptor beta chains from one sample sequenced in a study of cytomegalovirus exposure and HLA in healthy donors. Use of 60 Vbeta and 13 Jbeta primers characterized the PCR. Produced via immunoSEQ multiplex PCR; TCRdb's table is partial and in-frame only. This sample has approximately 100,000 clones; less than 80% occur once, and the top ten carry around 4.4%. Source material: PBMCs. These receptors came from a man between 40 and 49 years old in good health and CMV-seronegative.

The CDR3 sequence: CASRGAATKETQYF. For the CDR3, the DNA is TGTGCCAGCAGGGGGGCCGCGACGAAAGAGACCCAGTACTTC. The gene calls are TRBV5-4 and TRBJ2-5; TRBD1 is a possible D gene (6 bases). Looked up from germline, CDR1 is SGHNT and CDR2 is YYREEE (reference sequence). The CDR3 runs to 14 residues. V lost 5 bases and J 3 bases, leaving 14 bases between the germline ends.

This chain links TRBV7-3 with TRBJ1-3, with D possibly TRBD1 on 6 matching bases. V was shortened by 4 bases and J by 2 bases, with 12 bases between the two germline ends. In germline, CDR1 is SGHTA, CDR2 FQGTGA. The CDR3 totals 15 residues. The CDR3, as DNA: TGTGCCAGCAGCTCGGGTGGGACAACTGGAAACACCATATATTTT. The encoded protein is CASSSGGTTGNTIYF.

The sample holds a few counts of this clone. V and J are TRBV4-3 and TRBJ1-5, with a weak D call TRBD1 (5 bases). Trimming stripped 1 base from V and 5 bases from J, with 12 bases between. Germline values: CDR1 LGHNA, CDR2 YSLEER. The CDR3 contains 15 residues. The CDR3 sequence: CASSQVSGSYQPQHF. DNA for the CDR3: TGCGCCAGCAGCCAAGTTTCAGGGTCTTATCAGCCCCAGCATTTT.

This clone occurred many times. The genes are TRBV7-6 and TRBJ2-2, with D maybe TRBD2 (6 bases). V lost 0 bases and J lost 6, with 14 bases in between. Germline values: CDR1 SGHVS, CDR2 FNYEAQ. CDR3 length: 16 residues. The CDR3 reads CASSLAEGLPPGELFF. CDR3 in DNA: TGTGCCAGCAGCTTAGCGGAGGGACTCCCGCCCGGGGAGCTGTTTTTT.

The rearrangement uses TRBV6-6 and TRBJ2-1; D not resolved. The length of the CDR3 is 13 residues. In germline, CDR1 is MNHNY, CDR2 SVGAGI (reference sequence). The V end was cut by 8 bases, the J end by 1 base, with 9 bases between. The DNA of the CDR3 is TGTGCCAGCGGAGTAAGTTCCTACAATGAGCAGTTCTTC. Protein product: CASGVSSYNEQFF.

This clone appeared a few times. DNA of the CDR3: TGCGCCAGCAGCTTGAGTCCCACCGGCACTGAAGCTTTCTTT. Amino acids: CASSLSPTGTEAFF. The rearrangement uses TRBV5-1 and TRBJ1-1; D unresolved. CDR1 and CDR2 from the germline V gene are SGHRS and YFSETQ. CDR3 size: 14 residues. Trimming stripped 1 base from V and 4 bases from J, with 11 bases between.

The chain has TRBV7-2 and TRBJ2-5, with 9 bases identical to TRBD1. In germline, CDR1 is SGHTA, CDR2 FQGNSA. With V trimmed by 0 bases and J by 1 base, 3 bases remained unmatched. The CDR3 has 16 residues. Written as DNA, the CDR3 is TGTGCCAGCAGCTTAGCGGTGACAGGGGGCCAAGAGACCCAGTACTTC. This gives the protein CASSLAVTGGQETQYF. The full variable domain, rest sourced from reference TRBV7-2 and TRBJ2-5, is GAGVSQSPSNKVTEKGKDVELRCDPISGHTALYWYRQSLGQGLEFLIYFQGNSAPDKSGLPSDRFSAERTGGSVSTLTIQRTQQEDSAVYLCASSLAVTGGQETQYFGPGTRLLVL.

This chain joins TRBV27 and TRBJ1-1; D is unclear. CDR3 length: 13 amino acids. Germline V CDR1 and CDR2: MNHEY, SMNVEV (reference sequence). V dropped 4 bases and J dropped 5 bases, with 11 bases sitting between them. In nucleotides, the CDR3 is TGTGCCAGCAGTTCGGAGGGTGGGACTGAAGCTTTCTTT. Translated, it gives CASSSEGGTEAFF.

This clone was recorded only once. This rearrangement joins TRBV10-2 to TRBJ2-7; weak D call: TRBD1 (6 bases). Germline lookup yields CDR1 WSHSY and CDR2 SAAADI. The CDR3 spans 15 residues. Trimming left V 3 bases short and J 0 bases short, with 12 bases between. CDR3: CASSDLRGSSYEQYF. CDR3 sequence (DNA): TGCGCCAGCAGTGATTTGAGGGGGAGCTCCTACGAGCAGTACTTC.

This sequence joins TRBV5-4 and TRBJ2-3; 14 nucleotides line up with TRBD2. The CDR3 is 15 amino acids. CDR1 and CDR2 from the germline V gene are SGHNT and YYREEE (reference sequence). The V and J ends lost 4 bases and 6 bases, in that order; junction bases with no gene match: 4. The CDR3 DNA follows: TGTGCCAGCAGCACGCGGACTAGCGGGGGGGATACGCAGTATTTT. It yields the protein CASSTRTSGGDTQYF.

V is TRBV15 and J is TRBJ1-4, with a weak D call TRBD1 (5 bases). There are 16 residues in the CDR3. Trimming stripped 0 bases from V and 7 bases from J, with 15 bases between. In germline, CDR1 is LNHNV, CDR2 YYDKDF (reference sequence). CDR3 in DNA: TGTGCCACCAGCAGAGATCCGCAGGGAGCGGGTGAAAAACTGTTTTTT. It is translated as CATSRDPQGAGEKLFF.

The CDR3 sequence: CASSSPDRGPQPQHF. The CDR3 DNA is TGTGCCAGCAGCTCTCCCGACAGGGGGCCTCAGCCCCAGCATTTT. The chain has TRBV7-2 and TRBJ1-5; 10 positions match TRBD1. Germline values: CDR1 SGHTA, CDR2 FQGNSA. V lost 4 bases to trimming and J lost 6 bases; unmatched junction nucleotides: 6. The length of the CDR3 is 15 residues.

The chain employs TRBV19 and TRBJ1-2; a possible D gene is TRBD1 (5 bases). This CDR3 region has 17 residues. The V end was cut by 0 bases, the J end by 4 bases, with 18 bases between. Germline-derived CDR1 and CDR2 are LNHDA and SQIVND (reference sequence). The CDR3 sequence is CASSIDPTVGGFYGYTF. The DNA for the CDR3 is TGTGCCAGTAGTATAGATCCGACGGTGGGGGGGTTCTATGGCTACACCTTC.

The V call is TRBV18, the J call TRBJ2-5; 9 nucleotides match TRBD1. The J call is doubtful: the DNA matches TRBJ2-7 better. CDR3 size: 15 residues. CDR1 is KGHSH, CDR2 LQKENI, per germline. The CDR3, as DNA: TGTGCCAGCTCACCACCGGGACAGGGCACTTACGAGCAGTACTTC. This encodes CASSPPGQGTYEQYF.